This TCR beta chain was captured in a study of blood T cell repertoires in COVID-19. Looking at the study overall: Sources were T cells, B-cell-depleted T cells, or PBMCs; the material itself was cDNA or gDNA.

The authors' processing: Researchers report that nucleated cell counts were estimated from reference gene primer amplification. Assay used: immunoSEQ multiplex PCR; TCRdb lists only in-frame clones, some missing. For V, J and clone size, that table is used; D and trimming come from the DNA. The table shows roughly 60,000 clones, with roughly 90% occurring only once. The CDR3 covers 15 residues. Germline assignment: CDR1 MDHEN and CDR2 SYDVKM. V lost 8 bases, J lost 5 bases, and 21 bases lay in between. Sequencing was carried out using peripheral blood. The chain uses TRBV28 and TRBJ2-5; possibly TRBD2 for D (7 bases). The receptor was derived from a human donor with acute or convalescent COVID-19. The donor label of this sample is uncertain. The CDR3 is CASLGQGRARETQYF. The CDR3 region has the DNA TGTGCCAGCCTGGGGCAGGGGAGGGCCCGGGAGACCCAGTACTTC.